This T cell receptor beta chain was retrieved from a study of blood T cell repertoires in COVID-19. Study details: Material from acute and convalescent COVID-19 was sourced from the United States, Italy and Spain.

Trimming left V 7 bases short and J 2 bases short, with 10 bases between. The CDR3 extends over 13 amino acids. In the original workflow: From reference gene primer amplification, estimates of nucleated cell counts were derived. Here immunoSEQ multiplex PCR was the method, and the copy in TCRdb shows in-frame clones only, minus some. The V and J calls and clone size are taken from that table; D and trimming were inferred from the DNA. The table includes approximately 300,000 clones, 87% detected once. This clone came up once. The sequenced sample consisted of peripheral blood. V and J are TRBV12-3 or TRBV12-4 and TRBJ2-3; D is undetermined. The sequence was obtained from a man younger than 30 with active or convalescent COVID-19. The CDR3 here is CASTSRPTDTQYF. The CDR3 DNA reads as TGTGCCAGCACCTCTAGGCCCACAGATACGCAGTATTTT.